Listed here are 30 T cell receptor beta chains from one sample, sequenced in a study of T cells in Graves' hyperthyroidism and ophthalmopathy. RNA transcripts provided the source from which TCR beta CDR3 regions were amplified. The TCR CDR3 was amplified in a first-round RT-PCR using the HTBI primer set. TCRdb recomputed calls from the multiplex PCR reads with MiXCR, one row per CDR3 protein. The repertoire holds some 720,000 distinct CDR3 sequences, with about 15% as singletons. Sequenced: blood. These receptor sequences come from a young man with Graves' hyperthyroidism.

The gene calls are TRBV24-1 and TRBJ2-1; D is uncertain. This CDR3 is 15 amino acids long. The germline CDR1 and CDR2 sequences are KGHDR and SFDVKD. The V end was cut by 0 bases, the J end by 8 bases, with 13 bases between. CDR3 residues: CATSDLGSGNYEQFF. CDR3 bases: TGTGCCACCAGTGATTTGGGCAGTGGGAACTATGAGCAGTTCTTC.

The chain employs TRBV12-3 or TRBV12-4 and TRBJ1-2; 8 positions match TRBD1. The CDR3 extends over 14 amino acids. Unmatched junction bases numbered 4, after V lost 2 bases and J lost 5 bases. The CDR3 here is CASSLSGGYYGYTF. Here the CDR3 DNA reads TGTGCCAGCAGTTTATCAGGGGGCTATTATGGCTACACCTTC.

The chain employs TRBV7-2 and TRBJ2-7, with TRBD2 identical over 8 bases. Germline assignment: CDR1 SGHTA and CDR2 FQGNSA. V was clipped by 5 bases and J by 4 bases; unmatched bases: 10. The CDR3 consists of 15 residues. CDR3 bases: TGTGCCAGCAGCCAATCCGGGGGGGTTGTTTACGAGCAGTACTTC. Residues: CASSQSGGVVYEQYF.

This clonotype occurred many times. The rearrangement uses TRBV10-3 and TRBJ2-3; 9 nucleotides align to TRBD2. J lost 4 bases, V lost 5 bases, and 7 bases had no gene match. CDR3 size: 15 residues. Germline assignment: CDR1 ENHRY and CDR2 SYGVKD. The CDR3 coding sequence is TGTGCCATCAGTATTAGCGGGAGAGCCCCAGATACGCAGTATTTT. Translation gives CAISISGRAPDTQYF.

The CDR3 coding sequence is TGTGCCACCTACCGGAGCAATCAGCCCCAGCATTTT. Encoded protein: CATYRSNQPQHF. The V gene is TRBV28, the J gene TRBJ1-5; D not resolved. CDR3 length: 12 amino acids. V lost 10 bases to trimming and J lost 1 base, with 8 bases between them. CDR1 MDHEN and CDR2 SYDVKM come from the germline V gene.

This clonotype was recorded at least ten times. The rearrangement links TRBV10-3 to TRBJ2-6; D gene uncertain. V lost 4 bases and J lost 2, with 9 bases in between. The germline V gene encodes CDR1 ENHRY and CDR2 SYGVKD. CDR3 length: 15 residues. Here the CDR3 reads CAISAGGPGANVLTF. The CDR3 DNA reads TGTGCCATCAGTGCCGGCGGCCCTGGGGCCAACGTCCTGACTTTC.

The chain couples TRBV28 to TRBJ1-2; TRBD1 is a possible D gene (6 bases). In germline, CDR1 is MDHEN, CDR2 SYDVKM. This CDR3 is built from 14 residues. V lost 3 bases to trimming and J lost 3 bases, with 11 bases between them. CDR3 sequence reads: CASSFQGMDYGYTF. For the CDR3, the DNA is TGTGCCAGCAGTTTTCAGGGGATGGACTATGGCTACACCTTC.

This clonotype has just a few counts. CDR3 in DNA: TGTGCCAGCAGCTTTCGGGCGGGAGTATTCGGGGAGCAGTACTTC. Its translation is CASSFRAGVFGEQYF. This sequence joins TRBV7-6 and TRBJ2-7; 7 nucleotides align to TRBD2. CDR1 is SGHVS and CDR2 is FNYEAQ in the germline V gene. The CDR3 runs 15 residues. Unmatched junction bases numbered 12, after V lost 3 bases and J lost 7 bases.

A few counts support this clonotype. The chain couples TRBV27 to TRBJ2-7; a possible D gene is TRBD1 (6 bases). The CDR3 length is 16 residues. V lost 5 bases and J lost 2, with 19 bases in between. CDR1 is MNHEY, CDR2 SMNVEV, per germline (reference sequence). DNA of the CDR3: TGTGCCAGCAGTAAAGAAACTACAGGGACCCCCTACGAGCAGTACTTC. It translates to CASSKETTGTPYEQYF.

This clonotype was counted many times. The chain uses TRBV3-1 and TRBJ2-7; D tentatively reads TRBD1 or TRBD2 (5 bases each). Trimming pared 4 bases from V and 5 bases from J, leaving 15 bases between. The CDR3 runs to 14 residues. Germline V gives CDR1 LGHDT, CDR2 YNNKEL (reference sequence). The CDR3 DNA reads as TGTGCCAGCAGCCGCCGAGAGGGGTCGGACGAGCAGTACTTC. Its protein is CASSRREGSDEQYF.

This clonotype occurred many times. The rearrangement uses TRBV11-2 and TRBJ2-2; D is undetermined. The CDR3 totals 13 residues. Germline-derived CDR1 and CDR2 are SGHAT and FQNNGV. V gave up 2 bases and J gave up 6 bases, with 7 bases separating them. CDR3 region: CASSLTAAGELFF. The DNA of the CDR3 is TGTGCCAGCAGCTTAACGGCTGCCGGGGAGCTGTTTTTT.

In this sample, this clonotype turned up many times. The genes are TRBV28 and TRBJ2-5, with a weak D call TRBD1 (6 bases). Per germline, CDR1 MDHEN and CDR2 SYDVKM. CDR3 size: 13 residues. Trimming stripped 10 bases from V and 0 bases from J, with 12 bases between. In DNA, the CDR3 is TGTGCCACCGGACAGACGTACCAAGAGACCCAGTACTTC. The encoded protein is CATGQTYQETQYF.

This clonotype was recorded a few times. The chain links TRBV20-1 to TRBJ2-3; 10 bases are a match to TRBD1. In germline, CDR1 is DFQATT, CDR2 SNEGSKA (reference sequence). The CDR3 spans 15 residues. Germline trimming cut 5 bases from V and 4 bases from J; bases unmatched to any gene: 9. The CDR3 DNA reads as TGCAGTGCTCCCCTGCGGACAGGGGGACCAGATACGCAGTATTTT. It translates to CSAPLRTGGPDTQYF.

This clonotype was counted only a few times. The V and J genes are TRBV27 and TRBJ2-6, with D possibly being TRBD1 (5 bases). The CDR3 is made up of 16 amino acids. Looked up from germline, CDR1 is MNHEY and CDR2 is SMNVEV (reference sequence). V dropped 1 base and J dropped 2 bases, with 9 bases sitting between them. The CDR3 loop reads CASSLLGVAGANVLTF. The CDR3 nucleotides are TGTGCCAGCAGTTTATTAGGGGTTGCTGGGGCCAACGTCCTGACTTTC.

This rearrangement joins TRBV7-9 to TRBJ2-3; TRBD1 is a possible D gene (6 bases). Germline-derived CDR1 and CDR2 are SEHNR and FQNEAQ (reference sequence). The CDR3 consists of 14 residues. Trimming removed 3 bases from V and 2 bases from J, with 9 bases in between. The CDR3, as DNA: TGTGCCAGCAGCTTGGGGGCCCTCACAGATACGCAGTATTTT. It encodes CASSLGALTDTQYF.

V is TRBV10-3 and J is TRBJ2-3; 8 bases map to TRBD2. V dropped 0 bases and J dropped 0; count of bases not matched to a gene: 5. CDR1 and CDR2 from the germline V gene are ENHRY and SYGVKD. This CDR3 spans 17 amino acids. CDR3 sequence reads: CAISESVASGSTDTQYF. The CDR3 region has the DNA TGTGCCATCAGTGAGTCGGTGGCTAGCGGGAGCACAGATACGCAGTATTTT.

About this clonotype itself: With a much larger clone just one base away, this may be a read error. The chain joins TRBV18 to TRBJ2-3; tentatively, D is TRBD1 or TRBD2 (5 bases each). Germline CDR1 and CDR2: KGHSH and LQKENI. This CDR3 has 17 amino acids. CDR3 coding DNA: TGTGCCAGCTCACCACCGGGGTTGGCGCGGGTGACAGATACGCTGTATTTT. Translation gives CASSPPGLARVTDTLYF.

This clonotype was detected many times. The gene calls are TRBV30 and TRBJ2-7; D gene ambiguous. The V gene lost 0 bases and the J gene lost 2 bases, with 11 bases spanning the gap. Germline CDR1 GTSNPN, CDR2 SVGIG (reference sequence). The length of the CDR3 is 14 residues. The CDR3 DNA reads as TGTGCCTGGAGTGTACCCGGCGGACCCTACGAGCAGTACTTC. This gives the protein CAWSVPGGPYEQYF.

This clonotype showed up just a few times. This sequence joins TRBV18 and TRBJ1-3, with a weak D call TRBD1 (6 bases). CDR1 and CDR2 from the germline V gene are KGHSH and LQKENI. CDR3 size: 15 residues. V lost 4 bases to trimming and J lost 0 bases, with 10 bases between them. The CDR3 nucleotides are TGTGCCAGCTCACTTCAACAGGGCTCTGGAAACACCATATATTTT. This encodes CASSLQQGSGNTIYF.

This clonotype was picked up many times. The genes are TRBV3-1 and TRBJ2-3; D is unclear. V dropped 1 base and J dropped 4 bases, with 6 bases sitting between them. Looked up from germline, CDR1 is LGHDT and CDR2 is YNNKEL (reference sequence). The CDR3 length is 13 residues. CDR3 nucleotides: TGTGCCAGCAGCCAAGGCGTCGCAGATACGCAGTATTTT. Translating it yields CASSQGVADTQYF.

Many counts were recorded for this clonotype. The chain couples TRBV2 to TRBJ1-1; D call uncertain. There are 14 residues in the CDR3. The germline V gene encodes CDR1 SNHLY and CDR2 FYNNEI. V lost 3 bases to trimming and J lost 4 bases, with 12 bases between them. The CDR3 DNA reads TGTGCCAGCAGTGAGTGGCAGGAGGGCACTGAAGCTTTCTTT. Its translation is CASSEWQEGTEAFF.

J is TRBJ2-2 and V is TRBV9; TRBD2 is a possible D gene (5 bases). CDR3 length: 14 residues. Per germline, CDR1 SGDLS and CDR2 YYNGEE. V lost 0 bases and J lost 3, with 6 bases in between. The DNA of the CDR3 is TGTGCCAGCAGCGTAGGGACTTACACCGGGGAGCTGTTTTTT. Amino acid sequence: CASSVGTYTGELFF.

In this sample, this clonotype turned up many times. The rearrangement joins TRBV7-2 to TRBJ2-7; no definite D call. V was shortened by 5 bases and J by 6 bases, with 11 bases between the two germline ends. The germline CDR1 and CDR2 sequences are SGHTA and FQGNSA. The CDR3 extends over 12 amino acids. CDR3 amino acids: CASSRASSEQYF. In DNA form, the CDR3 reads TGTGCCAGCAGCCGCGCATCTAGCGAGCAGTACTTC.

This clonotype was counted at least ten times. The chain recombines TRBV18 with TRBJ2-3; D gene ambiguous. Germline CDR1 KGHSH, CDR2 LQKENI. V lost 0 bases, J lost 1 base, and 11 bases lay in between. CDR3 length equals 16 residues. The CDR3 region is CASSPPRNQGTDTQYF. The CDR3 region has the DNA TGTGCCAGCTCACCACCCCGGAACCAAGGCACAGATACGCAGTATTTT.

Many counts were recorded for this clonotype. J is TRBJ2-7 and V is TRBV3-1, with TRBD1 as a possible D gene (5 bases). Trimming shortened V by 4 bases and J by 3 bases, and 13 bases separated the two germline ends. Germline lookup yields CDR1 LGHDT and CDR2 YNNKEL (reference sequence). The CDR3 extends over 14 amino acids. The CDR3 is CASSPRRGYYEQYF. The CDR3 DNA reads as TGTGCCAGCAGCCCCCGAAGGGGCTACTACGAGCAGTACTTC.

At least ten counts were recorded for this clonotype. The gene calls are TRBV7-9 and TRBJ1-2; unclear D gene. Germline CDR1 and CDR2: SEHNR and FQNEAQ (reference sequence). V was pared by 5 bases and J by 6 bases, with 16 bases between. The CDR3 covers 14 residues. The CDR3 protein is CASSPSFERDGYTF. CDR3 DNA: TGTGCCAGCAGCCCTTCTTTTGAGCGAGATGGCTACACCTTC.

V is TRBV27 and J is TRBJ2-7; 7 bases are shared with TRBD1. V was pared by 3 bases and J by 4 bases, with 15 bases of the junction left unmatched. The CDR3 has 17 residues. Germline V gene sequence: CDR1 MNHEY, CDR2 SMNVEV (reference sequence). CDR3 amino acids: CASSFLKRLGQPYEQYF. The DNA of the CDR3 is TGTGCCAGCAGTTTTCTTAAGCGGCTGGGACAGCCTTACGAGCAGTACTTC.

This clonotype came up many times. The chain couples TRBV3-1 to TRBJ2-5, with a weak D call TRBD2 (6 bases). Germline V gene data show CDR1 as LGHDT and CDR2 as YNNKEL (reference sequence). Trimming shortened V by 4 bases and J by 1 base, and 13 bases separated the two germline ends. CDR3 size: 15 residues. The CDR3 reads CASSLPGTPQETQYF. The CDR3 nucleotides read TGTGCCAGCAGCCTCCCTGGGACTCCCCAAGAGACCCAGTACTTC.

This sequence joins TRBV2 and TRBJ2-2; tentative D call: TRBD2 (6 bases). V lost 2 bases and J lost 4, with 14 bases in between. Germline V lookup: CDR1 SNHLY, CDR2 FYNNEI. The CDR3 is 16 amino acids. The CDR3 protein is CASSERPQGGTGELFF. The CDR3 coding sequence is TGTGCCAGCAGTGAAAGGCCCCAGGGAGGCACCGGGGAGCTGTTTTTT.

This clonotype was seen ten or more times. The chain has TRBV3-1 and TRBJ1-1; a possible D gene is TRBD1 (6 bases). The CDR3 totals 15 residues. The germline V gene encodes CDR1 LGHDT and CDR2 YNNKEL (reference sequence). V lost 3 bases to trimming and J lost 6 bases, with 17 bases between them. This CDR3 is CASSHTGGAKAEAFF. In nucleotides, the CDR3 is TGTGCCAGCAGCCACACGGGGGGCGCGAAGGCTGAAGCTTTCTTT.